This TCR beta chain was obtained from a study of glioma-infiltrating T cells after dendritic cell vaccination (dated by TCRdb to the mid-2010s). With regard to the full study: The cohort comprised around 15 glioblastoma patients from Phase I and II dendritic cell vaccination trials, 9 newly diagnosed and 6 with recurrent disease. Each patient was given three intradermal dendritic cell vaccine injections, spaced two weeks apart, in the arm below the axilla. The vaccine was prepared from monocyte-derived dendritic cells that were cultured for 6 to 7 days with IL-4 and GM-CSF and then pulsed overnight with autologous tumor lysate. Survival after dendritic cell vaccination was correlated with TCR sequencing metrics, including TIL content and tumor-blood repertoire overlap. Tumor-infiltrating lymphocyte content was quantified and tumor and blood repertoires were compared in dendritic cell-vaccinated glioblastoma patients by deep sequencing of TCR beta CDR3 regions. Patients received autologous tumor lysate-pulsed dendritic cell vaccination between about 2002 and 2013.

About this clone: Its antigen remains unidentified. It has no much larger one-base neighbor in the sample; base qualities were not kept.

To be selected, patients needed enough residual fresh-frozen tumor tissue and more than two years of available survival data. An isocitrate dehydrogenase mutation was not carried by any of the glioblastoma patients, although molecular status was otherwise variable. PBMC were collected before vaccination, two weeks after the third vaccination, and at tumor progression when it occurred. Genomic DNA was extracted with the Qiagen DNeasy Blood extraction Kit. The study at large found these results: The cohort was small and heterogeneous, few patients had complete blood and tumor sets, and even fewer had initial-recurrent tumor pairs. Higher estimated pretreatment TIL content predicted longer time to progression and overall survival after dendritic cell vaccination. TCR clonality showed no direct relationship with survival, which suggests that a diverse polyclonal response may matter. The three-group TCR overlap response model was characterized as speculative, and prospective validation of the model was stated to be required.

Using the immunoSEQ assay, TCRB CDR3 regions were amplified from roughly 1.9 micrograms of genomic DNA, or from all available DNA when less than that was on hand. The multiplex PCR employed 60 forward primers targeting TCR V beta segments and 13 reverse primers targeting J beta segments. To estimate reads per starting template, synthetic control templates were spiked into each sample at limiting dilution. The Illumina HiSeq System generated 87 bp sequencing reads. Turning to the authors' computational methods: PCR and sequencing errors were removed by merging closely related sequences with a nearest neighbor algorithm. TCR overlap was defined as the percentage of unique tumor TCR beta sequences that were also found in the peripheral blood of the same patient. TCRdb took over this immuneACCESS table, retaining in-frame rearrangements with V and J assigned. Such tables are incomplete; in checked studies, under half of the missing clones stem from an unresolved V gene, and the remainder is unexplained. V, J and clone size are those of that table, while D and trimming were read from the DNA. This sample is represented by about 92,000 clones; more than 75% of them were singletons. The ten largest make up approximately 15% of the sample.

According to the germline V gene, CDR1 reads MDHEN and CDR2 reads SYDVKM. V is cut by 5 bases and J by 6 bases, and the space between the germline ends is 16 bases. From cysteine to phenylalanine, the CDR3 is 14 amino acids long. The only DNA kept is the CDR3, 42 bases in frame from the first base. This clonotype was obtained from a human donor with glioblastoma. The source material was blood, sampled before dendritic cell vaccination. The rearranged chain carries TRBV28 and TRBJ1-2; matching of 6 bases hints at TRBD1 as the D gene. CDR3 loop: CASSPYLTGNGYTF. The nucleotide sequence reads as follows: TGTGCCAGCAGTCCCTACCTCACAGGGAATGGCTACACCTTC.